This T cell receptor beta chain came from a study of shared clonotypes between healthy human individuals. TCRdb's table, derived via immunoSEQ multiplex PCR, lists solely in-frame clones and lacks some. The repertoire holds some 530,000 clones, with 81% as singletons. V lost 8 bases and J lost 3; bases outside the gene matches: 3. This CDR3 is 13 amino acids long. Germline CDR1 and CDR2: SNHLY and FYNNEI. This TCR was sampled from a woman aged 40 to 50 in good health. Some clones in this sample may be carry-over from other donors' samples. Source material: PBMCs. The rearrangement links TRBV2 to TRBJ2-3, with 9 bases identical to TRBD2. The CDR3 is CASGGRATDTQYF. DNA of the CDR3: TGTGCCAGCGGCGGGAGGGCGACAGATACGCAGTATTTT.